A single sample gave rise to the 21 T cell receptor beta chains below, sequenced in a study of tumor-infiltrating lymphocytes in primary liver carcinoma. cDNA specific to TCR beta was made from about 550 ng of total RNA, with a constant-region primer employed for priming. It was through three nested multiplex PCR rounds of slightly modified ARM-PCR that TCR beta libraries arose. TRBV1-TRBV30 forward primers and a C-beta reverse primer were used in the first two PCR rounds, which each ran for about 11 cycles. TCRdb redid the calling of the multiplex PCR reads with MiXCR, one entry per CDR3 protein. The repertoire includes roughly 70,000 distinct CDR3 sequences, about three quarters of them detected once, and roughly two fifths sits in the top ten. Co-extraction of RNA and DNA was performed on roughly 17-32 mg of unsorted bulk tissue. The sequenced material came from liver tumor tissue from sampling region 4. Subset here: tumor region T4, right-lateral pole. These receptors were taken from a man aged 40-49 years with primary liver carcinoma and hepatitis B virus infection.

Comments on this clonotype: At one of its ends the junction is not consistent with the germline gene, which may arise from a read error. V is TRBV6-2 or TRBV6-3 and J is TRBJ2-3; D not certain. Germline V gene lookup returns CDR1 MNHEY and CDR2 SVGEGT. This CDR3 region has 13 residues. The CDR3 DNA reads TGTGCCAGCAGCTACACGACCCGAGATACGCAGTGTTTT. Amino acid sequence: CASSYTTRDTQCF.

The chain employs TRBV7-9 and TRBJ1-4; possibly TRBD1 for D (5 bases). This CDR3 has 13 residues. V was shortened by 7 bases and J by 1 base, with 7 bases between the two germline ends. Germline values: CDR1 SEHNR, CDR2 FQNEAQ (reference sequence). The CDR3: CASKGLTNEKLFF. CDR3 DNA sequence: TGTGCCAGCAAGGGGTTAACTAATGAAAAACTGTTTTTT.

This clonotype appeared once. The CDR3 nucleotides read TGTGCCAGCAGCTTGCCCTACGAGCAGTACTTC. Its protein is CASSLPYEQYF. The chain joins TRBV7-8 to TRBJ2-7; no definite D call. Trimming cost V 3 bases and J 2 bases, with 2 bases left between them. The CDR3 covers 11 residues. Germline V gene lookup returns CDR1 SGHVS and CDR2 FQNEAQ.

In regard to this clonotype: At one boundary the junction diverges from the germline segment, which might be a read error. The chain links TRBV11-2 to TRBJ2-5; either TRBD1 or TRBD2 may fit D (5 bases each). Germline V lookup: CDR1 SGHAT, CDR2 FQNNGV. The CDR3 sequence is 12 residues long. CDR3 loop: CASGPQGETQYF. In DNA, the CDR3 is TGCGCCAGCGGCCCTCAAGGGGAGACCCAATACTTC.

Concerning this clonotype itself: The CDR3 does not close with the conserved phenylalanine or tryptophan, likely indicating a read error. The chain employs TRBV12-3 or TRBV12-4 and TRBJ2-5, with D maybe TRBD2 (6 bases). The V end was cut by 3 bases, the J end by 5 bases, with 25 bases between. The CDR3 loop spans 18 amino acids. The CDR3 nucleotides read TGTGCCAGCAGTTTTAAAAAGGACTATCGGGAGAGTCAGGAGACCCAGTACTTA. Its translation is CASSFKKDYRESQETQYL.

The chain joins TRBV5-4 to TRBJ1-1; D not certain. Germline CDR1 and CDR2: SGHNT and YYREEE (reference sequence). This CDR3 contains 15 residues. V dropped 3 bases and J dropped 3 bases, with 15 bases sitting between them. The CDR3: CASSSSTARDTEAFF. In DNA form, the CDR3 reads TGTGCCAGCAGCTCGTCGACCGCCCGGGACACTGAAGCTTTCTTT.

Remarks on this clonotype: The conserved phenylalanine or tryptophan is not found at the CDR3 terminus, so this likely reflects a read error. The chain combines TRBV28 with TRBJ2-7, with 9 nucleotides matching TRBD2. Germline values: CDR1 MDHEN, CDR2 SYDVKM. Unmatched junction bases numbered 9, after V lost 4 bases and J lost 5 bases. The CDR3 spans 15 residues. For the CDR3, the DNA is TGTGCCAGCAGTTCCGGGACTAGCAGGTACCACGAGCAGTACCTC. This translates into CASSSGTSRYHEQYL.

The sample holds a few counts of this clonotype. The rearrangement joins TRBV11-2 to TRBJ2-7; D is ambiguous. Germline values: CDR1 SGHAT, CDR2 FQNNGV. CDR3 length: 13 residues. CDR3 region: CGSSFDGSYEQYF. The CDR3 nucleotides read TGTGGTAGCAGCTTTGATGGCTCCTACGAGCAGTACTTC.

With regard to this clonotype: One end of the junction is discordant with germline, which a read error may explain. The chain recombines TRBV15 with TRBJ2-3; 9 nucleotides align to TRBD2. The CDR3 loop spans 19 amino acids. Germline loops: CDR1 LNHNV, CDR2 YYDKDF (reference sequence). The CDR3 DNA sequence: TGTGGCACCAGCAGAGATAAGTCGAGACTAGCGGCAAACACAGATACGCAGTATTTT. Protein sequence: CGTSRDKSRLAANTDTQYF.

This clonotype was detected ten times or more. This chain joins TRBV6-5 and TRBJ2-5; 8 nucleotides match TRBD1. The germline CDR1 and CDR2 sequences are MNHEY and SVGAGI. This CDR3 has 13 amino acids. The junction had 1 base not matched to a gene; V was cut back by 5 bases and J by 2 bases. DNA of the CDR3: TGTGCCAGCAGTAGGACAGGGCAAGAGACCCAGTACTTC. Translated: CASSRTGQETQYF.

About this clonotype: An end of the junction does not agree with germline; a read error may underlie this. CDR3 in amino acids: CASQERYNERCF. CDR3 nucleotides: TGTGCCAGCCAGGAGCGATACAATGAGCGGTGCTTC. V and J are TRBV6-2 or TRBV6-3 and TRBJ2-1, with TRBD2 as a possible D gene (5 bases). This CDR3 contains 12 residues. Germline CDR1 MNHEY, CDR2 SVGEGT.

This clonotype has ten or more counts. V usage is TRBV28 and J usage is TRBJ2-7; the D is unclear. Germline V gene sequence: CDR1 MDHEN, CDR2 SYDVKM. The CDR3 is made up of 11 amino acids. The germline V and J ends were trimmed by 5 bases and 6 bases, with 8 bases remaining between them. This CDR3 is CASSAPVEQYF. As DNA, the CDR3 is TGTGCCAGCAGTGCCCCGGTCGAGCAGTACTTC.

This clonotype was counted at least ten times. V gene TRBV19 combines with J gene TRBJ2-6; D could derive from TRBD1 or TRBD2 (5 bases each). Germline V gene sequence: CDR1 LNHDA, CDR2 SQIVND (reference sequence). The CDR3 length is 16 residues. Deletions cut 11 bases from V and 5 bases from J, with 22 bases between. DNA for the CDR3: TGTGCCGTTTCCTCCGGGACGTCCCTCTGGGCCAACGTCCTGACTTTC. The encoded protein is CAVSSGTSLWANVLTF.

About this clonotype itself: One base away lies a much larger clone, so this may be a sequencing read error. The DNA of the CDR3 is TGTGCCACCAGCTTAGGACGACCGTCAGGCTACACCTTC. It translates to CATSLGRPSGYTF. This chain uses TRBV7-9 with TRBJ1-2; D uncertain. Per the germline V gene, CDR1 is SEHNR and CDR2 is FQNEAQ (reference sequence). The CDR3 spans 13 residues.

On this clonotype itself: This may be a read error: a much more frequent sequence differs by one nucleotide. This chain uses TRBV4-1 with TRBJ1-1, with D perhaps TRBD1 (5 bases). This CDR3 region has 15 residues. The V gene's germline CDR1 is MGHRA and CDR2 YSYEKL. DNA of the CDR3: TGCGCTAGCAGCCAATCTGGGGGGGTGAACACTGAAGCTTTCTTT. Protein: CASSQSGGVNTEAFF.

There are many counts of this clonotype. This chain uses TRBV5-1 with TRBJ2-5; 13 bases are shared with TRBD2. V shed 3 bases, J shed 2 bases, and the junction held 7 bases outside the gene matches. Germline V gene lookup returns CDR1 SGHRS and CDR2 YFSETQ. The CDR3 spans 17 residues. The CDR3 is CASSSYGLAGEQETQYF. For the CDR3, the DNA is TGCGCCAGCAGCTCCTACGGACTAGCGGGAGAGCAAGAGACCCAGTACTTC. The variable domain in full, with the rest retrieved from reference TRBV5-1 and TRBJ2-5, is KAGVTQTPRYLIKTRGQQVTLSCSPISGHRSVSWYQQTPGQGLQFLFEYFSETQRNKGNFPGRFSGRQFSNSRSEMNVSTLELGDSALYLCASSSYGLAGEQETQYFGPGTRLLVL.

About this clonotype: At one boundary the junction diverges from the germline segment, which might be a read error. The genes are TRBV11-2 and TRBJ2-1; D gene unclear. Germline assignment: CDR1 SGHAT and CDR2 FQNNGV. The CDR3 totals 14 residues. The CDR3 here is CVSTLHRLVSEQLF. The CDR3 DNA follows: TGTGTCAGCACCTTACACCGGCTAGTTAGTGAGCAGCTCTTC.

This clonotype has just one count. This sequence joins TRBV4-3 and TRBJ2-7, with D possibly TRBD2 on 5 matching bases. Germline loops: CDR1 LGHNA, CDR2 YSLEER. The CDR3 covers 15 residues. V was shortened by 0 bases and J by 2 bases, with 11 bases between the two germline ends. DNA of the CDR3: TGCGCCAGCAGCCAAGATCAGGAGGTTCCCTACGAGCAGTACTTC. Protein: CASSQDQEVPYEQYF.

Note on this clonotype: The germline gene is not matched at one end of the junction; a read error may be the cause. V gene TRBV12-3 or TRBV12-4 combines with J gene TRBJ2-7, with D perhaps matching TRBD1 (6 bases). CDR3 length: 14 amino acids. Written as DNA, the CDR3 is TGTGCCGGCAGTTTGCCCCCAGGGGTCTACGAGCAGTGCTTC. Its translation is CAGSLPPGVYEQCF.

For this clonotype: Likely a read error: the CDR3 ends without its conserved phenylalanine or tryptophan. The genes are TRBV30 and TRBJ1-6, with 8 bases aligning to TRBD1. With V trimmed by 3 bases and J by 9 bases, 10 bases remained unmatched. Germline loops: CDR1 GTSNPN, CDR2 SVGIG (reference sequence). The CDR3 runs to 15 residues. The chain's CDR3 is CAWSPRTGKASPLHS. CDR3 nucleotides: TGTGCCTGGAGCCCGCGGACAGGGAAAGCTTCACCCCTCCACTCT.

This clonotype was seen many times. The chain is built from TRBV10-2 and TRBJ1-6, with unresolved D. Germline assignment: CDR1 WSHSY and CDR2 SAAADI. CDR3 length equals 14 residues. V was shortened by 0 bases and J by 6 bases, with 6 bases between the two germline ends. The CDR3 loop is CASSESTVNSPLHF. DNA of the CDR3: TGCGCCAGCAGTGAGTCCACGGTTAATTCACCCCTCCACTTT.